This TCR beta chain derives from a study of cytomegalovirus exposure and HLA in healthy donors. Concerning this clone: Its target is not known.

Study outcomes and limitations: Sequencing artifact likely explains a cluster of highly shared sequence variants.

PCR used 60 Vbeta primers and 13 Jbeta primers. TCRdb keeps only in-frame clones here, not all; method: immunoSEQ multiplex PCR. Of over 100,000 clones detected, less than 70% appear once; the ten largest clones hold 5.4%. Trimming stripped 6 bases from V and 6 bases from J, with 11 bases between. The germline V gene encodes CDR1 SQVTM and CDR2 ANQGSEA. The CDR3 length is 11 residues. The chain combines TRBV29-1 with TRBJ1-1; possibly TRBD1 for D (6 bases). Input material: PBMCs. The sequence came from a woman between 65 and 79 years old in good health and CMV-seropositive. The CDR3 here is CSVYRVPEAFF. As DNA, the CDR3 is TGCAGCGTATACAGGGTGCCTGAAGCTTTCTTT.